The sequence of this TCR beta chain was determined in a study of vaccination effects on CD4 cells after COVID-19. Looking at the study overall: Two-dose vaccination with either BNT162b2 or mRNA-1273 was given to the participants. Study outcomes and limitations: Sampling in the study covered few convalescent patients and included no early post-infection timepoints.

Antigen-specific CD4+ T cells expanded by the ViraFEST assay with viral peptide pools were then sequenced. At the end of about 10 days of culture, CD4+ T cells were isolated. Having tested negative for nucleocapsid antibodies, the vaccine recipients showed no prior SARS-CoV-2 infection. Details on this clone: What it binds is not known.

Only in-frame clones appear in the TCRdb table, and some are missing; sequencing was by immunoSEQ multiplex PCR. The sample lists 30,000 to 45,000 clones, roughly 70% occurring once. CDR3 length: 15 residues. Looked up from germline, CDR1 is SGHAT and CDR2 is FQNNGV. V shed 0 bases, J shed 11 bases, and the junction held 12 bases outside the gene matches. The chain links TRBV11-2 to TRBJ2-7; 8 bases agree with TRBD2. Material: CD4+ T cells from PBMCs cultured with SARS-CoV-2 spike peptides, obtained before COVID-19 vaccination. This clonotype originated in a human donor who received a COVID-19 vaccine. As DNA, the CDR3 is TGTGCCAGCAGCTTAGATCCGGGGGGGGCAGGAATGAAGTACTTC. This sequence encodes CASSLDPGGAGMKYF.